This T cell receptor (beta chain) was captured by sequencing in a study of T cell responses to AZD1222 COVID-19 vaccine. Germline V CDR1 and CDR2: LNHDA, SQIVND (reference sequence). V was cut by 3 bases and J by 5 bases, with 13 bases left in between. The CDR3 sequence is 15 residues long. Some clones are missing from TCRdb's copy, which holds only in-frame ones; the method was immunoSEQ multiplex PCR. The table includes around 70,000 clones, around nine tenths detected once. The receptor comes from an adult in good health. Sequences were derived from peripheral blood, sampled on day 0 of AZD1222 vaccination. J is TRBJ2-2 and V is TRBV19, with D possibly TRBD2 on 5 matching bases. CDR3 region: CASSIPGTKTGELFF. The CDR3 DNA is TGTGCCAGTAGTATTCCGGGAACTAAGACCGGGGAGCTGTTTTTT. The whole variable domain, remainder taken from reference TRBV19 and TRBJ2-2, is DGGITQSPKYLFRKEGQNVTLSCEQNLNHDAMYWYRQDPGQGLRLIYYSQIVNDFQKGDIAEGYSVSREKKESFPLTVTSAQKNPTAFYLCASSIPGTKTGELFFGEGSRLTVL.